A selection of T cell receptor beta chains follows, all from one sample in a study of blood T cell repertoires in COVID-19. Sequencing was performed with immunoSEQ multiplex PCR; in TCRdb, only in-frame clones are kept and a portion is missing. The repertoire consists of some 290,000 clones, with almost 90% occurring once and the leading ten covering roughly 12%. Sequenced input: peripheral blood. The origin of the receptors is a woman aged 25-40 years with COVID-19, enrolled during active disease. CDR3s include the opening cysteine and the closing phenylalanine or tryptophan. The D gene is left open where the match is weak. Rows may omit the clone size; those that give it use once, few, many or a size class.

len	v_gene	d_gene	abundance	j_gene	CDR3aa	CDR3nt
15	TRBV6-6	.	once	TRBJ2-4	CASSYSISRENIQYF	TGTGCCAGCAGTTACTCGATTAGCAGGGAAAACATTCAGTACTTC
15	TRBV5-1	.	once	TRBJ2-7	CASSPGTLPGYEQYF	TGCGCCAGCAGCCCCGGGACTCTCCCGGGGTACGAGCAGTACTTC
14	TRBV5-1	.	.	TRBJ2-1	CASSLATGNNEQFF	TGCGCCAGCAGCTTGGCTACAGGGAACAATGAGCAGTTCTTC
16	TRBV5-1	TRBD1	.	TRBJ2-5	CASSTGQGAYQETQYF	TGCGCCAGCAGCACCGGACAGGGGGCCTACCAAGAGACCCAGTACTTC
15	TRBV9	TRBD1	.	TRBJ2-7	CASSAHRDSRYEQYF	TGTGCCAGCAGCGCTCACCGGGACAGTCGATACGAGCAGTACTTC
15	TRBV5-1	.	.	TRBJ2-3	CASSLVGRGTDTQYF	TGCGCCAGCAGCTTGGTTGGGAGAGGCACAGATACGCAGTATTTT
17	TRBV7-8	.	.	TRBJ1-6	CASSLAPGTSYNSPLHF	TGTGCCAGCAGCTTAGCACCCGGGACTTCCTATAATTCACCCCTCCACTTT
12	TRBV6-6	TRBD1	.	TRBJ1-1	CAIGQGMTEAFF	TGTGCCATCGGACAGGGTATGACTGAAGCTTTCTTT
14	TRBV5-1	TRBD1	.	TRBJ1-2	CASSGGDRRYGYTF	TGCGCCAGCAGCGGAGGGGACAGGAGGTATGGCTACACCTTC
14	TRBV2	.	.	TRBJ1-5	CASSPDRGNQPQHF	TGTGCCAGCAGCCCGGACAGAGGCAATCAGCCCCAGCATTTT
14	TRBV4-1	.	.	TRBJ2-1	CASSPLAGANEQFF	TGCGCCAGCAGCCCTCTCGCAGGGGCCAATGAGCAGTTCTTC
16	TRBV5-5	TRBD2	.	TRBJ2-7	CASSFLLAGGHSEQYF	TGTGCCAGCAGCTTCCTTCTAGCGGGAGGGCACTCCGAGCAGTACTTC
16	TRBV27	TRBD2	.	TRBJ2-1	CASSLLGGRSYNEQFF	TGTGCCAGCAGTTTATTGGGCGGGAGATCCTACAATGAGCAGTTCTTC
16	TRBV28	TRBD1	.	TRBJ1-4	CASSLWETGRNEKLFF	TGTGCCAGCAGTTTATGGGAGACAGGGCGGAATGAAAAACTGTTTTTT
15	TRBV9	.	.	TRBJ1-6	CASSALDREDSPLHF	TGTGCCAGCAGCGCCCTAGACAGAGAGGATTCACCCCTCCACTTT
14	TRBV9	TRBD2	once	TRBJ2-5	CASSRTSTGETQYF	TGTGCCAGCAGCCGGACTAGCACCGGGGAGACCCAGTACTTC
13	TRBV24-1	.	.	TRBJ1-2	CATSDSSLYGYTF	TGTGCCACCAGTGACTCCAGTCTCTATGGCTACACCTTC
15	TRBV6-5	TRBD2	.	TRBJ2-5	CASSSPSGSGETQYF	TGTGCCAGCAGTTCCCCTAGCGGATCCGGGGAGACCCAGTACTTC
15	TRBV7-7	TRBD1	.	TRBJ2-1	CASSSTGASYNEQFF	TGTGCTAGCAGCTCGACAGGGGCCTCCTACAATGAGCAGTTCTTC
15	TRBV4-1	TRBD2	.	TRBJ2-7	CASSLLTSGKYEQYF	TGCGCCAGCAGCCTCTTGACTAGCGGGAAATACGAGCAGTACTTC
12	TRBV6-5	.	.	TRBJ1-1	CASRGGGLRAFF	TGTGCCAGCAGGGGGGGAGGGCTGAGGGCTTTCTTT
16	TRBV7-2	TRBD2	.	TRBJ2-1	CASSPKTSGSGLKQFF	TGTGCCAGCAGCCCAAAGACTAGCGGGAGTGGTCTTAAGCAGTTCTTC
15	TRBV6-6	TRBD2	.	TRBJ2-7	CASSPTSGRVLEQYF	TGTGCCAGCAGTCCTACTAGCGGGAGGGTCTTGGAGCAGTACTTC
13	TRBV5-6	.	.	TRBJ2-7	CASSRGSRNEQYF	TGTGCCAGCAGTAGGGGGTCAAGAAACGAGCAGTACTTC
15	TRBV6-4	TRBD2	.	TRBJ2-1	CASSLLAGGPGEQFF	TGTGCCAGCAGTTTACTAGCGGGAGGGCCGGGTGAGCAGTTCTTC
16	TRBV5-1	TRBD1	once	TRBJ1-2	CASSFLPQGAGYGYTF	TGCGCCAGCAGCTTCCTCCCACAGGGGGCAGGCTATGGCTACACCTTC
13	TRBV13	.	.	TRBJ1-1	CASSLAGYTEAFF	TGTGCCAGCAGCTTAGCGGGGTACACTGAAGCTTTCTTT
12	TRBV28	TRBD2	.	TRBJ2-3	CASRTSPDTQYF	TGTGCCAGTCGGACTAGCCCAGATACGCAGTATTTT
11	TRBV2	.	.	TRBJ2-7	CAAGRVDEQYF	TGTGCCGCGGGGCGGGTAGACGAGCAGTACTTC
16	TRBV3-1/TRBV3-2	.	.	TRBJ2-7	CASSHQGQGRAYEQYF	TGTGCCAGCAGCCACCAAGGGCAGGGAAGGGCCTACGAGCAGTACTTC
14	TRBV9	TRBD1	.	TRBJ1-5	CASSVGQHNQPQHF	TGTGCCAGCAGCGTGGGACAGCACAATCAGCCCCAGCATTTT
14	TRBV28	TRBD1	.	TRBJ1-4	CATQGSGTNEKLFF	TGTGCCACACAGGGGTCGGGAACTAATGAAAAACTGTTTTTT
14	TRBV7-9	.	.	TRBJ1-1	CASSLVGGNTEAFF	TGTGCCAGCAGCTTAGTGGGGGGGAACACTGAAGCTTTCTTT
12	TRBV28	.	.	TRBJ2-7	CASNFGGYEQYF	TGTGCCAGCAACTTTGGAGGCTACGAGCAGTACTTC
16	TRBV4-1	TRBD2	.	TRBJ2-5	CASSQDPRLAGETQYF	TGCGCCAGCAGCCAAGATCCGAGACTAGCGGGAGAGACCCAGTACTTC
15	TRBV9	.	.	TRBJ2-2	CASSVGATTTGELFF	TGTGCCAGCAGCGTAGGGGCGACTACCACCGGGGAGCTGTTTTTT
16	TRBV4-1	TRBD2	.	TRBJ2-2	CASSQFPGGAAGELFF	TGCGCCAGCAGCCAATTCCCGGGGGGGGCTGCCGGGGAGCTGTTTTTT
14	TRBV18	.	.	TRBJ1-1	CASSLPRPGTEAFF	TGTGCCAGCTCCCTACCGCGGCCGGGGACTGAAGCTTTCTTT
16	TRBV10-3	.	.	TRBJ2-7	CAIRNPGGDSSYEQYF	TGTGCCATCAGGAACCCCGGAGGGGACAGCTCCTACGAGCAGTACTTC
12	TRBV2	.	.	TRBJ2-7	CASRDSPHEQYF	TGTGCCAGCAGGGACAGTCCCCACGAGCAGTACTTC
14	TRBV2	TRBD2	.	TRBJ2-7	CASTLGLAGYEQYF	TGTGCCAGCACCTTGGGACTAGCGGGCTACGAGCAGTACTTC
15	TRBV7-3	TRBD1	.	TRBJ1-6	CASSLQGDRNSPLHF	TGTGCCAGCAGCTTACAGGGGGACAGGAATTCACCCCTCCACTTT
12	TRBV6-2/TRBV6-3	.	.	TRBJ2-7	CASSSTGPEQYF	TGTGCCAGCAGTTCCACAGGCCCCGAGCAGTACTTC
13	TRBV6-6	.	.	TRBJ2-3	CASNVGGTDTQYF	TGTGCCAGCAACGTCGGAGGCACAGATACGCAGTATTTT
17	TRBV10-2	.	.	TRBJ1-1	CASSEFPLSYMNTEAFF	TGCGCCAGCAGTGAGTTTCCCCTCAGTTACATGAACACTGAAGCTTTCTTT
14	TRBV14	.	.	TRBJ2-2	CASSQAPNTGELFF	TGTGCCAGCAGCCAAGCTCCGAACACCGGGGAGCTGTTTTTT
15	TRBV7-2	.	.	TRBJ2-2	CASSFQSGGGGELFF	TGTGCCAGCAGCTTCCAATCAGGGGGAGGCGGGGAGCTGTTTTTT
14	TRBV28	.	.	TRBJ2-3	CASKVAGDTDTQYF	TGTGCCAGCAAGGTAGCCGGTGACACAGATACGCAGTATTTT
14	TRBV2	.	once	TRBJ1-4	CASSQTATNEKLFF	TGTGCCAGCAGTCAGACAGCAACTAATGAAAAACTGTTTTTT
13	TRBV6-2/TRBV6-3	.	.	TRBJ2-2	CASSLSDTGELFF	TGTGCCAGCAGTTTGTCAGACACCGGGGAGCTGTTTTTT
14	TRBV6-5	.	.	TRBJ1-6	CASGRTRGNSPLHF	TGTGCCAGCGGCCGCACTAGGGGGAATTCACCCCTCCACTTT
16	TRBV5-4	TRBD2	few	TRBJ2-5	CASSRGRLAGDETQYF	TGTGCCAGCAGCCGAGGGAGACTAGCGGGTGATGAGACCCAGTACTTC